Following are 9 T cell receptor beta chains from one sample sequenced in a study of cytomegalovirus exposure and HLA in healthy donors (TCRdb year 2017). Libraries were prepared through the immunoSEQ multiplex PCR assay. For the multiplex PCR, a mixture combining 60 forward primers for TCR Vbeta segments and 13 reverse primers for TCR Jbeta segments was used. TCRdb obtained this table from immuneACCESS and retained in-frame rearrangements with V and J assigned. These tables miss some clones; where compared with another copy, unresolved V genes account for less than half of the shortfall, and the remainder is unexplained. Across this sample there are approximately 150,000 clones, with 80% to 85% seen only once. Approximately 0.98% of the sample goes to the ten largest clones. The sample was PBMCs. The receptors shown here come from a man aged 25 to 45 in good health and CMV-seronegative.

The chain recombines TRBV27 with TRBJ2-1; D remains ambiguous. The CDR3 covers 15 residues. CDR1 MNHEY and CDR2 SMNVEV come from the germline V gene (reference sequence). The V and J ends lost 5 bases and 0 bases respectively, with 11 bases between them. The CDR3 DNA is TGTGCCAGCAGTCTTCACTCTAGCTCCTACAATGAGCAGTTCTTC. This translates into CASSLHSSSYNEQFF.

The chain carries TRBV2 and TRBJ1-6; D gene unclear. In germline, CDR1 is SNHLY, CDR2 FYNNEI. The V gene lost 7 bases and the J gene lost 10 bases, with 17 bases spanning the gap. CDR3 length: 14 residues. The CDR3 coding sequence is TGTGCCAGCAACTCCGGGTTCCTTCAGTCACCCCTCCACTTT. It specifies CASNSGFLQSPLHF. The entire variable domain, with the rest obtained from reference TRBV2 and TRBJ1-6, is as follows: EPEVTQTPSHQVTQMGQEVILRCVPISNHLYFYWYRQILGQKVEFLVSFYNNEISEKSEIFDDQFSVERPDGSNFTLKIRSTKLEDSAMYFCASNSGFLQSPLHFGNGTRLTVT.

The V and J genes are TRBV7-9 and TRBJ2-6; no clear D gene. CDR1 and CDR2 from the germline V gene are SEHNR and FQNEAQ (reference sequence). This CDR3 is built from 18 residues. Trimming pared 1 base from V and 0 bases from J, leaving 13 bases between. The CDR3 spells CASSLVLGVSSGANVLTF. In nucleotides, the CDR3 is TGTGCCAGCAGCTTAGTGCTGGGCGTAAGCTCTGGGGCCAACGTCCTGACTTTC.

The V and J genes are TRBV29-1 and TRBJ2-2; TRBD1 agrees at 10 bases. Trimming at V came to 4 bases and at J to 7 bases, leaving 6 bases not matched to a gene. CDR3 size: 14 residues. The V gene's germline CDR1 is SQVTM and CDR2 ANQGSEA. Written as DNA, the CDR3 is TGCAGCGTTGTAGGGGGGACAGGGGTCGGGGAGCTGTTTTTT. Translating it yields CSVVGGTGVGELFF.

J is TRBJ1-5 and V is TRBV19, with TRBD1 as a possible D gene (5 bases). Per the germline V gene, CDR1 is LNHDA and CDR2 is SQIVND (reference sequence). The CDR3 consists of 13 residues. The V gene lost 5 bases and the J gene lost 7 bases, with 12 bases spanning the gap. The CDR3: CASSSQGRQPQHF. CDR3 nucleotides: TGTGCCAGTAGTTCTCAGGGTCGCCAGCCCCAGCATTTT.

The chain joins TRBV9 to TRBJ2-3, with TRBD1 matching over 11 bases. Germline V gives CDR1 SGDLS, CDR2 YYNGEE. Germline trimming cut 3 bases from V and 4 bases from J; bases unmatched to any gene: 4. The CDR3 has 15 residues. This CDR3 reads CASSATGQGADTQYF. Here the CDR3 DNA reads TGTGCCAGCAGCGCCACGGGACAGGGGGCAGATACGCAGTATTTT.

The chain has TRBV9 and TRBJ2-7; no definite D call. There are 14 residues in the CDR3. V shed 4 bases and J shed 6 bases, with 17 bases lying between them. Germline CDR1 is SGDLS and CDR2 is YYNGEE. The CDR3 sequence: CASSPRGLTGEQYF. CDR3 coding DNA: TGTGCCAGCAGCCCCCGCGGCCTTACGGGCGAGCAGTACTTC.

The J gene is TRBJ1-2, the V gene TRBV7-2, with D possibly being TRBD1 (5 bases). Looked up from germline, CDR1 is SGHTA and CDR2 is FQGNSA. Trimming pared 4 bases from V and 4 bases from J, leaving 13 bases between. The CDR3 totals 14 residues. The CDR3 nucleotides are TGTGCCAGCAGCTCCCCGGGGGTCCTCTATGGCTACACCTTC. It codes for CASSSPGVLYGYTF.

The rearrangement links TRBV6-5 to TRBJ1-5, with D perhaps TRBD1 (5 bases). The V and J ends lost 5 bases and 3 bases respectively, with 14 bases between them. This CDR3 spans 15 amino acids. Germline CDR1 is MNHEY and CDR2 is SVGAGI. CDR3 nucleotides: TGTGCCAGCAGTACGGGACGGGAGGTCAATCAGCCCCAGCATTTT. It yields the protein CASSTGREVNQPQHF.